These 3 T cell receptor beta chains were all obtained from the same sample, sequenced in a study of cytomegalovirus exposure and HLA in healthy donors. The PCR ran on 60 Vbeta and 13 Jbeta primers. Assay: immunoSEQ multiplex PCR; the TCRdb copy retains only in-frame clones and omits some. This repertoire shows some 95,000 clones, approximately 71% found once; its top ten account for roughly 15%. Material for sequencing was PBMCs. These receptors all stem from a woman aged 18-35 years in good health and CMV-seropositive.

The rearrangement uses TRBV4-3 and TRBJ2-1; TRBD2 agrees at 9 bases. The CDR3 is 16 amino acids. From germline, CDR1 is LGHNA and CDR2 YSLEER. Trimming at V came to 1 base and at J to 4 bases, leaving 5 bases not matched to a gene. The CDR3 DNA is TGCGCCAGCAGCCAAGGGCGGGCGGGGGGGTACAATGAGCAGTTCTTC. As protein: CASSQGRAGGYNEQFF.

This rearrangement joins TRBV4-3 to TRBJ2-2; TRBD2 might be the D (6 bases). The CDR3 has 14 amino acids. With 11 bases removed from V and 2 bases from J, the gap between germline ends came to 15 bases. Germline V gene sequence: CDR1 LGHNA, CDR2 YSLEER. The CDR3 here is CAPPGRHNTGELFF. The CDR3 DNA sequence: TGCGCCCCCCCCGGGAGACATAACACCGGGGAGCTGTTTTTT.

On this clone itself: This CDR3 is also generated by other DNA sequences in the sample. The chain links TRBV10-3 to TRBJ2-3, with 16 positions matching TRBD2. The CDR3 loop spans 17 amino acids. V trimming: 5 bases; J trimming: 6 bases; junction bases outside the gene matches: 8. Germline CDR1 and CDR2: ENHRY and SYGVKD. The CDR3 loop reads CAISFGTSGREVDTQYF. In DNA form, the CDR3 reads TGTGCCATCAGTTTCGGGACTAGCGGGAGGGAAGTGGATACGCAGTATTTT.